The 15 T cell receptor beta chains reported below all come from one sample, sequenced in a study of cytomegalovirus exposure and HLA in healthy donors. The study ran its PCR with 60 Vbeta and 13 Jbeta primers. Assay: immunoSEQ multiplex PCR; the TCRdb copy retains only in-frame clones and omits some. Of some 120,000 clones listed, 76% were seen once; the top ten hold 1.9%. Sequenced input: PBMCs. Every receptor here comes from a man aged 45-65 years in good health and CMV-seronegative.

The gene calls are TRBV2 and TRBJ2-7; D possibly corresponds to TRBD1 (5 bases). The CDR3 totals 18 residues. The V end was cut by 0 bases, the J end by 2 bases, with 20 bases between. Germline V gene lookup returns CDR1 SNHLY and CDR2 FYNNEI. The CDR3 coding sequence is TGTGCCAGCAGTGAAGCGCTTGGCGACAGTACGTTTACCTACGAGCAGTACGTC. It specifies CASSEALGDSTFTYEQYV.

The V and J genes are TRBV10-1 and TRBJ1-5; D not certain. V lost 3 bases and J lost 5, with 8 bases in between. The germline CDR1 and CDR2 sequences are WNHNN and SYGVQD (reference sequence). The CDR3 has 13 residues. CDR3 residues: CASSEARDQPQHF. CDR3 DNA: TGCGCCAGCAGTGAAGCCCGAGATCAGCCCCAGCATTTT.

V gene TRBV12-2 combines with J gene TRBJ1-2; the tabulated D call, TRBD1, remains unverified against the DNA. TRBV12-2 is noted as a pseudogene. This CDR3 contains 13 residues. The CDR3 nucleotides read TGTGCAAGTCGCTTATACAGGGGGAATGGCTACACCTTC. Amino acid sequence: CASRLYRGNGYTF.

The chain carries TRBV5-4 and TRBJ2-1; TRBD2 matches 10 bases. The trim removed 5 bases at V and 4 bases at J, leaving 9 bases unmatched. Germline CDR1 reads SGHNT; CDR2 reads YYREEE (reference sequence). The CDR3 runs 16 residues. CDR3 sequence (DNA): TGTGCCAGCAGATCCAGCGGGGGGGCGGGGTACAATGAGCAGTTCTTC. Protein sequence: CASRSSGGAGYNEQFF.

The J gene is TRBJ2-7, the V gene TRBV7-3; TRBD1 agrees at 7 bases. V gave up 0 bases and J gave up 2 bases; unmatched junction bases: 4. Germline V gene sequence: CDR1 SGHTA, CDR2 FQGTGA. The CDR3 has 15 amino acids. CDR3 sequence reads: CASSLTGTDTYEQYF. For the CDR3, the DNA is TGTGCCAGCAGCTTAACCGGGACAGATACCTACGAGCAGTACTTC.

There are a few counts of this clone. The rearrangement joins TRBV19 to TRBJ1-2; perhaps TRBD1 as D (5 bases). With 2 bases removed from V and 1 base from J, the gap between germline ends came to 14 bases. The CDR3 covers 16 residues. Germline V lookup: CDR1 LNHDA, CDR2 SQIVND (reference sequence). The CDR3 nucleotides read TGTGCCAGTAGTATAAAAAGGGGCACTGATAACTATGGCTACACCTTC. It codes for CASSIKRGTDNYGYTF.

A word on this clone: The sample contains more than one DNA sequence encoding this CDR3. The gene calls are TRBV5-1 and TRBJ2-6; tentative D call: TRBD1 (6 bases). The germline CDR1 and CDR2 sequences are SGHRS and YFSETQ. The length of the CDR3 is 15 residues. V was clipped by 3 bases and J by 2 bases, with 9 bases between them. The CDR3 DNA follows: TGCGCCAGCAGCTCACAGGGAACTGGGGCCAACGTCCTGACTTTC. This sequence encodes CASSSQGTGANVLTF.

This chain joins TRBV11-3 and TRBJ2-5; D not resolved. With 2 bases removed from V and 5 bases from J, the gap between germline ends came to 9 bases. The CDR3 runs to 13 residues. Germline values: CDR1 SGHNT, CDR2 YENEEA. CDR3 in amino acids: CASSLSPGETQYF. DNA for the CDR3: TGTGCCAGCAGCTTATCCCCCGGGGAGACCCAGTACTTC.

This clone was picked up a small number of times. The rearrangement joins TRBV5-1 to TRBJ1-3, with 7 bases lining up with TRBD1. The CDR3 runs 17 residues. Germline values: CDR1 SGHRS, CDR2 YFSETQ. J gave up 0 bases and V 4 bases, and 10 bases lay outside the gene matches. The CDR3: CASSLGEGDSSGNTIYF. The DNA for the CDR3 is TGCGCCAGCAGCCTGGGAGAGGGGGACAGCTCTGGAAACACCATATATTTT.

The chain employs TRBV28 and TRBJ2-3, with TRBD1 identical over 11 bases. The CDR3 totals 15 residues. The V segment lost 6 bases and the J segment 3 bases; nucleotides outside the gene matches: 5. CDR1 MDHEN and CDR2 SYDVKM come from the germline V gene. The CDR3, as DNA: TGTGCCAGCAGCCGGACAGGGGGCGAGACAGATACGCAGTATTTT. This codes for CASSRTGGETDTQYF. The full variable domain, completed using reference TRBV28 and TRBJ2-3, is DVKVTQSSRYLVKRTGEKVFLECVQDMDHENMFWYRQDPGLGLRLIYFSYDVKMKEKGDIPEGYSVSREKKERFSLILESASTNQTSMYLCASSRTGGETDTQYFGPGTRLTVL.

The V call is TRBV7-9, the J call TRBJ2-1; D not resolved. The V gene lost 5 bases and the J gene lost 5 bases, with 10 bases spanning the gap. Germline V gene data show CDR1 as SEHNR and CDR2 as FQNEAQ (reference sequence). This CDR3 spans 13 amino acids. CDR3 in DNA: TGTGCCAGCAGCCTCAGTTCCAACAATGAGCAGTTCTTC. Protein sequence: CASSLSSNNEQFF.

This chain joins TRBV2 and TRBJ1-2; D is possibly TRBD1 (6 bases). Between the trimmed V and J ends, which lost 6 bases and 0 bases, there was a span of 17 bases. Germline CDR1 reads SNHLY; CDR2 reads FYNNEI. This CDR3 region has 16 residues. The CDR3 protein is CASSRRGSLANYGYTF. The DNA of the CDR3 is TGTGCCAGCAGCCGAAGGGGGAGTTTAGCTAACTATGGCTACACCTTC.

The CDR3 loop reads CASGGTGVREQYF. In nucleotides, the CDR3 is TGTGCCAGCGGCGGGACAGGGGTTCGCGAGCAGTACTTC. V usage is TRBV2 and J usage is TRBJ2-7; 10 bases are shared with TRBD1. V shed 8 bases and J 6 bases; nucleotides not matched to a gene: 7. The CDR3 length is 13 residues. Germline V CDR1 and CDR2: SNHLY, FYNNEI.

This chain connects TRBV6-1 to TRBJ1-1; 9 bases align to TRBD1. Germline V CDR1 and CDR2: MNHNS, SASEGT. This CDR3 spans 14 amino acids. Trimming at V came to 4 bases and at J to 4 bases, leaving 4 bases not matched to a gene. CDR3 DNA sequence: TGTGCCAGCAGTGGACAGGGGGAGGCCACTGAAGCTTTCTTT. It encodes CASSGQGEATEAFF.

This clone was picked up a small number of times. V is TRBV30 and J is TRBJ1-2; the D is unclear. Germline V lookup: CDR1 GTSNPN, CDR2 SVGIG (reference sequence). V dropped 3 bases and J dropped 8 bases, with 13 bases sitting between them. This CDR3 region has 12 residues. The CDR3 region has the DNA TGTGCCTGGAGGGGCCTAAGTCGGGGCTACACCTTC. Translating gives CAWRGLSRGYTF.